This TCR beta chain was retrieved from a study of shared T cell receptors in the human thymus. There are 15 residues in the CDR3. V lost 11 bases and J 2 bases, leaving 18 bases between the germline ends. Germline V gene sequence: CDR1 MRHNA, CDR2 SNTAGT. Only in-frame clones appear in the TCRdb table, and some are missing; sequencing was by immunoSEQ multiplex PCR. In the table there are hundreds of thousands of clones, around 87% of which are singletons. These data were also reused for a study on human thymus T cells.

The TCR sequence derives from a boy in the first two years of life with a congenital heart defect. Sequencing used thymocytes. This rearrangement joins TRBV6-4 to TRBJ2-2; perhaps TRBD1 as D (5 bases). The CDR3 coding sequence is TGTGCCCCCGTCACCGACAGAGATAACACCGGGGAGCTGTTTTTT. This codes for CAPVTDRDNTGELFF.